The clone carrying this T cell receptor beta chain was recorded once. Antigen unknown. At one end, the junction sequence differs from germline, possibly due to a read error. Assay used: immunoSEQ multiplex PCR; TCRdb lists only in-frame clones, some missing. This sample has approximately 160,000 clones, with about 87% found just once. The CDR3 covers 16 residues. Germline V gene sequence: CDR1 MNHEY, CDR2 SVGAGI. This sample was included in a study of T cell responses to AZD1222 COVID-19 vaccine. Study-wide findings and caveats: AZD1222 recipients seropositive at baseline numbered only 6 or 7. Most donors were white British and more were female, and clonal diversity was possibly underestimated.

The chain is built from TRBV6-5 and TRBJ2-7; D is perhaps TRBD2 (5 bases). The receptor was derived from an adult in good health. The specimen comprised peripheral blood, sampled on day 0 of MenACWY control vaccination. CDR3 amino acids: CASSYLGPSRSSEQYF. The CDR3 bases are TGTGCCAGCAGTTACCTTGGCCCTAGCAGGTCCTCCGAGCAGTACTTC.